This T cell receptor beta chain was recorded in a study of human T cells and chemical hapten exposure. TCRdb reprocessed the RACE reads with MiXCR, giving one entry per CDR3 protein. The sample lists around 60,000 distinct CDR3 sequences; around 7% were seen once. This clonotype was seen many times. Stated time point: pre-sensitization, week 0. Treatment specified: therapeutic diphenylcyclopropenone sensitization with weekly scalp DPC. Sequenced here: whole blood, sampled in connection with sensitization to the hapten diphenylcyclopropenone (DPC). The TCR was taken from a woman aged 30 to 39 with alopecia areata. Some clones in this sample may be carry-over from other donors' samples.

CDR3 sequence (DNA): TGTGCCAGCAGTGAAGTCAGCTACGAGCAGTACTTC. The encoded protein is CASSEVSYEQYF. The chain uses TRBV2 and TRBJ2-7; no reliable D call. This CDR3 comprises 12 residues. Germline values: CDR1 SNHLY, CDR2 FYNNEI. V was shortened by 1 base and J by 3 bases, with 4 bases between the two germline ends.